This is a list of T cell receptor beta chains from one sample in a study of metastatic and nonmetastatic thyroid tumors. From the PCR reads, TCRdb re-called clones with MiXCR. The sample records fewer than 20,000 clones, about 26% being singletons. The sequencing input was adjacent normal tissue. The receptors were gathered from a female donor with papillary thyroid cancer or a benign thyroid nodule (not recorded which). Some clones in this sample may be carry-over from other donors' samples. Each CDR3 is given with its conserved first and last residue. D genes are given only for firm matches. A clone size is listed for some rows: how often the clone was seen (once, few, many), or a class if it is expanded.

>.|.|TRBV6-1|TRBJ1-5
TGTGCCAGCAGTCGACAGGTGGCGGTTGGCAATCAGCCCCAGCATTTT
CASSRQVAVGNQPQHF
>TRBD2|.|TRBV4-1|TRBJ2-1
TGCGCCAGCAGCCAAGAATCGGCTAGCGGATACAATGAGCAGTTCTTC
CASSQESASGYNEQFF
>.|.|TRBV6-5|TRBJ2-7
TGTGCCAGCAGTTACAAGGGCTTTTACTACGAGCAGTACTTC
CASSYKGFYYEQYF
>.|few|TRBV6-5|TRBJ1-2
TGTGCCAGCAGTTACTGGAAACCGGACGGGTGGTCTGCTGGCTACACCTTC
CASSYWKPDGWSAGYTF
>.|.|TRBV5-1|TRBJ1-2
TGCGCCAGCAGCTTGGATACGGGGTCGATTTTAGGCTACACCTTC
CASSLDTGSILGYTF
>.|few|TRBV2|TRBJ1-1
TGTGCCAGCAGTGATATCCCAGGGGCCCTGAACACTGAAGCTTTATTT
CASSDIPGALNTEALF
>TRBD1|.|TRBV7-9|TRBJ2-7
TGTGCCAGCAGCAACCGGGACAGGGGTCTCTACGAGCAGTACTTC
CASSNRDRGLYEQYF
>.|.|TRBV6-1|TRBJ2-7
TGTGCCAGCAGCCAGACGGACAGATGGGCCTACGAGCAGTACTTC
CASSQTDRWAYEQYF
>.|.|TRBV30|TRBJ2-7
TGTGCCTGGGGCTGGACCCTGGCAGGCGAGCAGTACTTC
CAWGWTLAGEQYF
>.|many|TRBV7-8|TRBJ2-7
TGTGCCAGCAGCTCGCGGGACCCCTCCTACGAGCAGTACTTC
CASSSRDPSYEQYF
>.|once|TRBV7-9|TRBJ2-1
TGTGCCAGCAGCTTAGAGCTAGCTATCTATGAGCAGTTCTTC
CASSLELAIYEQFF
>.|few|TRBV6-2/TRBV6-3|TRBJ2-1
TGTGCCACCGGGGCTGCGGGCCGACAGTTCTTC
CATGAAGRQFF
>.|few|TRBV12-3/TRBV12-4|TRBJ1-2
TGTGCCAGCAGTTTAGAGGGCTCGAAGGGCTATGGCTACACCTTC
CASSLEGSKGYGYTF
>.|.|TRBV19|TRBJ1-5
TGTGCCAGTGCTTATAGCAATCAGCCCCAGCATTTT
CASAYSNQPQHF
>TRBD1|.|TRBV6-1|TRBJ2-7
TGTGCCAGCAGTGCACCACAGGGGATCGGGTCCTACGAGCAGTACTTC
CASSAPQGIGSYEQYF
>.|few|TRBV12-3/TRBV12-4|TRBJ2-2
TGTGCCAGCAGTTTGAGTAGATTATCGGGCACCGGGGAGCTGTTTTTT
CASSLSRLSGTGELFF
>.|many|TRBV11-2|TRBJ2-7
TGTGCCAGCAGAAGATATGGGCGATCGAGGGCCTACGAGCAGTACTTC
CASRRYGRSRAYEQYF
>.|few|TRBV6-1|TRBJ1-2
TGTGCCAGCAGTGAATTGGGGAGTTCCTATGGCTACACCTTC
CASSELGSSYGYTF
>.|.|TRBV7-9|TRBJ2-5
TGTGCCAGCAGCTACCAGATGGGACTCCAAGAGACCCGGTACTTC
CASSYQMGLQETRYF
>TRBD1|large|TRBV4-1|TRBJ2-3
TGCGCCAGCAGCCAAGTCGAACGGGACAGGGGGCGAGATACGCAGTATTTT
CASSQVERDRGRDTQYF
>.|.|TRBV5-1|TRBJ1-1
TGCGCCAGCAGCCTGGGGGGTCGGGCGGGTGAAGCTTTCTTT
CASSLGGRAGEAFF
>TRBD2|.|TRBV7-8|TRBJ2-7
TGTGCCAGCAGCCTTCGGACTAGCGGGAGTTCCTACGAGCAGTACTTC
CASSLRTSGSSYEQYF
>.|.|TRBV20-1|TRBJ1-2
TGCAGTGCCAAGGGCCTACTTAACTATGGCTACACCTTC
CSAKGLLNYGYTF
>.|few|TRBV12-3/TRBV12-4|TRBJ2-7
TGTGCCAGCAGCCTAGGCTTTTACGAGCAGTACTTC
CASSLGFYEQYF
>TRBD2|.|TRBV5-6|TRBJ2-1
TGTGCCAGCAGCACCGGACTAGGTGAGCAGTTCTTC
CASSTGLGEQFF
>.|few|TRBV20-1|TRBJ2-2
TGCAGTGCTAGACATCTGAACACCGGGGAGCTGTTTTTT
CSARHLNTGELFF
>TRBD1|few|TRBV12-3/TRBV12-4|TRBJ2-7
TGTGCCAGCAGTCGACAGGGATCGAGCACTGAAGCTTTCTTC
CASSRQGSSTEAFF
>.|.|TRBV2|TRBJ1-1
TGTGCCATCACCTACGACAGCAGGGACACTGAGGCTTTCTTT
CAITYDSRDTEAFF
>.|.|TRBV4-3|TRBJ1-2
TGCGCCAGCAGCCAAGGGAATTATGGCTACACCTTC
CASSQGNYGYTF
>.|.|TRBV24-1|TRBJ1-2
TGTGCCACCAGTGATAACTTCTATGGCTACACCTTC
CATSDNFYGYTF
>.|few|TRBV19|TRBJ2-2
TGTGCCAGTAGGGTAGTTCCCGGGGAGCTGTTTTTT
CASRVVPGELFF
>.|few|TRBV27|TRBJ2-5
TGTGCCAGCAGTTCTCAAGAGACCCAGTACTTC
CASSSQETQYF
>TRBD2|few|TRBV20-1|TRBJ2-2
TGCAGTGCTAGAGATCATCGGGCTAGCGGGAGGGTCGGGGAGCTGTTTTTT
CSARDHRASGRVGELFF
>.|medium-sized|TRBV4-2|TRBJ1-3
TGTGCCAGCAGCCAGGGGAGCTCTGGAAACACCATATATTTT
CASSQGSSGNTIYF
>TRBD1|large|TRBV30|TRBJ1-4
TGTGCCTGGAGGAGGCGGGGGACAGGGCCTTTTAATGAAAAACTGTTTTTT
CAWRRRGTGPFNEKLFF
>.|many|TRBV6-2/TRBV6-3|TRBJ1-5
TGTGCCAGCAGTTATGGGCAGGGGATTCAGCCCCAGCATTTT
CASSYGQGIQPQHF
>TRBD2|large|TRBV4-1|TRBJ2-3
TGCGCCAGCAGCCAAGATCGGCTAGCGGAGTACACAGATACGCAGTATTTT
CASSQDRLAEYTDTQYF
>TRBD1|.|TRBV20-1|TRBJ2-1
TGCAGTGCTCCTGGGACAGGGGGGCGGGGCTCCTACAATGAGCAGTTCTTC
CSAPGTGGRGSYNEQFF
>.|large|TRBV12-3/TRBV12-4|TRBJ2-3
TGTGCCAGCAGTGAACTAGCCACAGATACGCAGTATTTT
CASSELATDTQYF
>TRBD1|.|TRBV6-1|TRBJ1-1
TGTGCCAGCAGGGGTTATAGACAGGGTAGAACTGAAGCTTTCTTT
CASRGYRQGRTEAFF
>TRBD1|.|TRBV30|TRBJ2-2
TGTGCCTGGAGCAGGGGGTTGAACACCGGGGAGCTGTTTTTT
CAWSRGLNTGELFF
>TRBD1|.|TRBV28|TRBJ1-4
TGTGCCAGCAAGGGACAGGGTCTGGAAAAACTGTTTTTT
CASKGQGLEKLFF
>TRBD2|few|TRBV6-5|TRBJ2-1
TGTGCCAGCAGCCGATTAGCGGGAGGGAGCTCCTACAATGAGCAGTTCTTC
CASSRLAGGSSYNEQFF
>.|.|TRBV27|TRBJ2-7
TGTGCCAGCAGCCTCCATTATCAGGAGACTAGCTCCTACGAGCAGTACTTC
CASSLHYQETSSYEQYF
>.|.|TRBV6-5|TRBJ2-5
TGTGCCAGCAGTTACCTCGAGGCCCAGTACTTC
CASSYLEAQYF
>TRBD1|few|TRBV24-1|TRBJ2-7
TGTGCCACCAGCAGGGGGTCCAACTACGAGCAGTACTTC
CATSRGSNYEQYF
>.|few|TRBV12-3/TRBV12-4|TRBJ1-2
TGTGCCAGCAGTACAGGGTTGGACTATGGCTACACCTTC
CASSTGLDYGYTF
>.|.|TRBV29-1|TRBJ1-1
TGCAGCTTTGATTCCTCAGGGGAAACTGAAGCTTTCTTT
CSFDSSGETEAFF
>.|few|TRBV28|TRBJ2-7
TGTGCCAGCAGAAGACAGGTAACCTCCTACGAGCAGTACTTC
CASRRQVTSYEQYF
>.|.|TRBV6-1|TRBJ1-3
TGTGCCTCGACCCAAGACAGCTCTGGAAACACCATATATTTT
CASTQDSSGNTIYF
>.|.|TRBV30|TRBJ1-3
TGTGCCTGGTCCCAGGTCGAAAACACCATATATTTT
CAWSQVENTIYF
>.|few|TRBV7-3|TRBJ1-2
TGTGCCAGCAGCTTAACCCCAAAAGGGTATGGCTACACCTTC
CASSLTPKGYGYTF